These 14 T cell receptor beta chains were all obtained from the same sample, sequenced in a study of shared clonotypes between healthy human individuals (dated by TCRdb to between 2020 and 2021). The receptor library was made with the immunoSEQ multiplex PCR assay. In TCRdb, the immuneACCESS table is reduced to in-frame sequences with V and J assigned. These tables do not hold every clone; where another copy was compared, an unresolved V gene accounts for under half, and the others remain unexplained. The sample profile shows 2.3 million or so clones; 85% to 95% of them were found once. Together, the top ten hold 0.3% to 0.4% of the sample. Sample: naive CD4+ T cells from PBMCs. The sample's cell subset or site, from its label and the paper: CD45RA+ positively selected. These receptors all come from a man aged 18-30 years in good health. Some clones in this sample may be carry-over from other donors' samples.

The chain couples TRBV5-1 to TRBJ2-3, with 7 bases that match TRBD2. The CDR3 runs to 16 residues. With 0 bases clipped from V and 2 bases from J, the junction kept 6 bases outside the gene matches. The germline CDR1 and CDR2 sequences are SGHRS and YFSETQ. In DNA form, the CDR3 reads TGCGCCAGCAGCTTGGGGACTAGTGACTACACAGATACGCAGTATTTT. Translated: CASSLGTSDYTDTQYF.

The chain has TRBV5-4 and TRBJ2-5; D might be TRBD2 (6 bases). Germline V gene lookup returns CDR1 SGHNT and CDR2 YYREEE (reference sequence). V was shortened by 4 bases and J by 1 base, with 14 bases between the two germline ends. The CDR3 has 15 residues. Here the CDR3 DNA reads TGTGCCAGCAGCCCGAATCTGGGGGGCCAAGAGACCCAGTACTTC. Protein sequence: CASSPNLGGQETQYF. The full variable domain, with the rest looked up from reference TRBV5-4 and TRBJ2-5, is ETGVTQSPTHLIKTRGQQVTLRCSSQSGHNTVSWYQQALGQGPQFIFQYYREEENGRGNFPPRFSGLQFPNYSSELNVNALELDDSALYLCASSPNLGGQETQYFGPGTRLLVL.

This clone was recorded only once. V is TRBV30 and J is TRBJ2-1; TRBD2 agrees at 7 bases. Trimming at V came to 2 bases and at J to 0 bases, leaving 10 bases not matched to a gene. The germline gives CDR1 GTSNPN, CDR2 SVGIG (reference sequence). The CDR3 sequence is 17 residues long. The CDR3 region has the DNA TGTGCCTGGAGTTCCCTACTAGCGTCCAACTCCTACAATGAGCAGTTCTTC. It translates to CAWSSLLASNSYNEQFF.

The chain employs TRBV5-1 and TRBJ2-1, with 11 bases that match TRBD2. CDR1 and CDR2 from the germline V gene are SGHRS and YFSETQ. Germline trimming cut 8 bases from V and 5 bases from J; bases unmatched to any gene: 12. The CDR3 has 16 amino acids. This CDR3 is CASTGTSGIVNNEQFF. The CDR3 DNA sequence: TGCGCCAGTACCGGGACTAGCGGTATTGTAAACAATGAGCAGTTCTTC.

The gene calls are TRBV28 and TRBJ1-2, with D unresolved. The germline gives CDR1 MDHEN, CDR2 SYDVKM. This CDR3 is 14 amino acids long. Trimming left V 6 bases short and J 8 bases short, with 19 bases between. CDR3 sequence reads: CASSQGDLLEGYTF. CDR3 DNA: TGTGCCAGCAGCCAAGGAGACCTTCTGGAGGGCTACACCTTC.

This chain uses TRBV28 with TRBJ2-7, with 7 bases matching TRBD1. Losses at the gene ends were 10 bases for V and 3 bases for J; bases not matched to a gene: 6. The CDR3 covers 12 residues. Germline V gene lookup returns CDR1 MDHEN and CDR2 SYDVKM. The CDR3 DNA is TGTGCCATCGAACAGGGGAGCTACGAGCAGTACTTC. This sequence encodes CAIEQGSYEQYF.

The chain couples TRBV10-1 to TRBJ2-4, with 7 nucleotides matching TRBD2. The CDR3 covers 13 residues. V lost 3 bases, J lost 6 bases, and 2 bases stayed unmatched. Per germline, CDR1 WNHNN and CDR2 SYGVQD (reference sequence). As DNA, the CDR3 is TGCGCCAGCAGTGAAGCTAGCGGAAACATTCAGTACTTC. It translates to CASSEASGNIQYF.

The rearrangement links TRBV4-1 to TRBJ2-7; D possibly corresponds to TRBD1 (6 bases). This CDR3 region has 16 residues. CDR1 is MGHRA, CDR2 YSYEKL, per germline. The V and J ends lost 6 bases and 1 base respectively, with 19 bases between them. CDR3 in amino acids: CASSKASGAKSYEQYF. CDR3 DNA sequence: TGCGCCAGCAGTAAAGCGTCAGGGGCTAAATCCTACGAGCAGTACTTC.

The chain couples TRBV9 to TRBJ1-1, with D unresolved. The germline CDR1 and CDR2 sequences are SGDLS and YYNGEE. The CDR3 covers 16 residues. Trimming took 0 bases from V and 1 from J, leaving 13 bases between them. The CDR3 is CASSVAGFPTNTEAFF. CDR3 DNA sequence: TGTGCCAGCAGCGTAGCTGGCTTCCCGACGAACACTGAAGCTTTCTTT.

Note on this clone: This CDR3 is also generated by other DNA sequences in the sample. The chain joins TRBV5-1 to TRBJ1-1; unclear D gene. This CDR3 region has 14 residues. The V end was cut by 3 bases, the J end by 2 bases, with 11 bases between. The germline V gene encodes CDR1 SGHRS and CDR2 YFSETQ. CDR3 sequence (DNA): TGCGCCAGCAGCTCGGGTCAGACAAACACTGAAGCTTTCTTT. Translating gives CASSSGQTNTEAFF.

The chain links TRBV30 to TRBJ2-5; the D is unclear. Trimming removed 3 bases from V and 1 base from J, with 12 bases in between. The CDR3 has 14 residues. Germline loops: CDR1 GTSNPN, CDR2 SVGIG (reference sequence). The CDR3 nucleotides are TGTGCCTGGAGATCAAATCCGGTCCAAGAGACCCAGTACTTC. Protein sequence: CAWRSNPVQETQYF.

The rearrangement uses TRBV9 and TRBJ2-1; D uncertain. The germline V and J ends were trimmed by 2 bases and 8 bases, with 14 bases remaining between them. The germline V gene has CDR1 SGDLS and CDR2 YYNGEE. This CDR3 has 14 amino acids. CDR3: CASSVSPKEDEQFF. The CDR3 DNA follows: TGTGCCAGCAGCGTTTCCCCCAAGGAAGATGAGCAGTTCTTC. Looking up the rest from reference TRBV9 and TRBJ2-1 gives the full variable domain: DSGVTQTPKHLITATGQRVTLRCSPRSGDLSVYWYQQSLDQGLQFLIQYYNGEERAKGNILERFSAQQFPDLHSELNLSSLELGDSALYFCASSVSPKEDEQFFGPGTRLTVL.

V is TRBV6-1 and J is TRBJ1-3; D gene ambiguous. Trimming shortened V by 3 bases and J by 2 bases, and 14 bases separated the two germline ends. Germline CDR1 MNHNS, CDR2 SASEGT. The CDR3 is 16 residues long. CDR3 in amino acids: CASSDRADYAGNTIYF. CDR3 nucleotides: TGTGCCAGCAGTGATCGGGCCGACTACGCTGGAAACACCATATATTTT.

Turning to this clone: The same CDR3 can be traced to other DNA sequences in this sample. V usage is TRBV7-8 and J usage is TRBJ2-7; 11 nucleotides agree with TRBD1. The CDR3 spans 15 residues. From germline, CDR1 is SGHVS and CDR2 FQNEAQ. V was pared by 1 base and J by 3 bases, with 2 bases of the junction left unmatched. The CDR3 loop is CASSLEGTGGYEQYF. The DNA for the CDR3 is TGTGCCAGCAGCTTAGAGGGGACAGGGGGCTACGAGCAGTACTTC.